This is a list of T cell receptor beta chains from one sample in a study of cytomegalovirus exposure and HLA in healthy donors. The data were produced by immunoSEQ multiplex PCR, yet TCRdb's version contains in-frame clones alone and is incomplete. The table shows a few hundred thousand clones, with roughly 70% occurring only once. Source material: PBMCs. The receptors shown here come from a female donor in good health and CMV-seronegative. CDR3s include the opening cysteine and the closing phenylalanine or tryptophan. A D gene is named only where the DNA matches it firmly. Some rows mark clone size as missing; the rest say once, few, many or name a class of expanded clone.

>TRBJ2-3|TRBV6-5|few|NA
TGTGCCAGCAGTAACATCCAGAATACGCAGTATTTT
CASSNIQNTQYF
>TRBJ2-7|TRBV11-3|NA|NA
TGTGCCAGCAGCTTGGGCCGCTACGAGCAGTACTTC
CASSLGRYEQYF
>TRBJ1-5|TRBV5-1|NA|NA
TGCGCCAGCAGCTTTGGAGGGAATAGCAATCAGCCCCAGCATTTT
CASSFGGNSNQPQHF
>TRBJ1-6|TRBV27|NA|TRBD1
TGTGCCAGCAGAATGATACAGGGGGGGTATTCACCCCTCCACTTT
CASRMIQGGYSPLHF
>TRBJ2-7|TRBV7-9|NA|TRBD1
TGTGCCAGCAGCTCTGAACGGACAGGGGGGAACGAGCAGTACTTC
CASSSERTGGNEQYF
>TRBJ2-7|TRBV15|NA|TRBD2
TGTGCCACCAGCAGGGGTAGCGGGGGTACCTACGAGCAGTACTTC
CATSRGSGGTYEQYF
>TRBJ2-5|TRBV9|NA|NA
TGTGCCAGCAGCCCCAACCGAGGCCAAGAGACCCAGTACTTC
CASSPNRGQETQYF
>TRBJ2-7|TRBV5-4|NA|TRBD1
TGTGCCAGCAGTGTTCGAACAGGGGCGGGCGAGCAGTACTTC
CASSVRTGAGEQYF
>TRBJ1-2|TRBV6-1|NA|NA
TGTGCCAGCAGTGATCCTCAGCTAGCTAACTATGGCTACACCTTC
CASSDPQLANYGYTF
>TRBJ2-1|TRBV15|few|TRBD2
TGTGCCACCAGCAGAGAAGCGGGAGACTACAATGAGCAGTTCTTC
CATSREAGDYNEQFF
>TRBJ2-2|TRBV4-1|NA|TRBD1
TGCGCCAGCAGCCGACAGACAGGGGGGAGCACCGGGGAGCTGTTTTTT
CASSRQTGGSTGELFF
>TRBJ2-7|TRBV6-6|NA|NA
TGTGCCAGCGGAGTCAGCTCCTACGAGCAGTACTTC
CASGVSSYEQYF
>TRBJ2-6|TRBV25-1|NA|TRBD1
TGTGCCAGCAGTGAAGGACAGGGACGGGTCTCTGGGGCCAACGTCCTGACTTTC
CASSEGQGRVSGANVLTF
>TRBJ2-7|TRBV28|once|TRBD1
TGTGCCAGCAGCACTGGACAGGGGGCGTACTACGAGCAGTACTTC
CASSTGQGAYYEQYF
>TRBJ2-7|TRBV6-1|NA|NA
TGTGCCACCCAGGGACTTCAACGCTACGAGCAGTACTTC
CATQGLQRYEQYF
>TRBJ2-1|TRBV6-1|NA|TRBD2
TGTGCCAGCAGTGAGCATACTAGCGGGATTTACAATGAGCAGTTCTTC
CASSEHTSGIYNEQFF
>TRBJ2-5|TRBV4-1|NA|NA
TGCGCCAGCAGCCAAGATCCCGGCAGGGAGGTGACTAGACGAACATCAGGGCAGTACTTC
CASSQDPGREVTRRTSGQYF
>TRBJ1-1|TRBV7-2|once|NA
TGTGCCAGCAGCTTAGTGGGGGGAACTGGGAACACTGAAGCTTTCTTT
CASSLVGGTGNTEAFF
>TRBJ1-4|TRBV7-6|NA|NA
TGTGCCAGCAGCGAGAAGACAGCTATTAATGAAAAACTGTTTTTT
CASSEKTAINEKLFF
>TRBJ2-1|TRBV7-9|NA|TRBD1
TGTGCCAGCAGCTATGGGGGACAGGGGAATAATGAGCAGTTCTTC
CASSYGGQGNNEQFF
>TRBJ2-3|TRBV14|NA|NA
TGTGCCAGCGGCCCTCGACTGTTAGATACGCAGTATTTT
CASGPRLLDTQYF
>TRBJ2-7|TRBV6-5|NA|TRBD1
TGTGCCAGCAGTTCTGCTCTAACAGGGGCCCACGAGCAGTACTTC
CASSSALTGAHEQYF
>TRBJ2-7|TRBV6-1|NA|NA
TGTGCCAGCAGTGTACAGGGCTACGAGCAGTACTTC
CASSVQGYEQYF
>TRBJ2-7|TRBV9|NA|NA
TGTGCCAGCAGCGTAGACGGGAAATACGAGCAGTACTTC
CASSVDGKYEQYF
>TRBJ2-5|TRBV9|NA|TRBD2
TGTGCCAGCAGCCTCGGCGGACTAGCGGGAGGTGGAGAGACCCAGTACTTC
CASSLGGLAGGGETQYF
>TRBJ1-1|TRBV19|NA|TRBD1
TGTGCCAGTAGTATGAACGACAGGGAAAGGACTGAAGCTTTCTTT
CASSMNDRERTEAFF
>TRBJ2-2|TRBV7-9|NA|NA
TGTGCTTTAACCTCAGGGTCGAACACCGGGGAGCTGTTTTTT
CALTSGSNTGELFF
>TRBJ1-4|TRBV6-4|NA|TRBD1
TGTGCCAGCAACTATCTTATGGGACAGGGGAATGAAAAACTGTTTTTT
CASNYLMGQGNEKLFF
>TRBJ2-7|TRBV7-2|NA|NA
TGTGCCAGCAGCTTAAGTCAGGACTATCCCTCCTACGAGCAGTACTTC
CASSLSQDYPSYEQYF
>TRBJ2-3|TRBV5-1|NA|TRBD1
TGCGCCAGCAGCCCGGACAGGGGCACAGATACGCAGTATTTT
CASSPDRGTDTQYF
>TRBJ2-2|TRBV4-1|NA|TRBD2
TGCGCCAGCAGCCGTCCTAGCGGGAGGGCTACCGGGGAGCTGTTTTTT
CASSRPSGRATGELFF
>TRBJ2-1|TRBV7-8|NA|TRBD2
TGTGCCAGCAGCTTAGTACTAGCGGGAGTAAATGAGCAGTTCTTC
CASSLVLAGVNEQFF
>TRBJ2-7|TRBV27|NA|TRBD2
TGTGCCAGCAGTCCAGGACTAGCGGGAGGGTACGAGCAGTACTTC
CASSPGLAGGYEQYF
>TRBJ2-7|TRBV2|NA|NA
TGTGCCAGCAGTCTTAGTCCCTACGAGCAGTACTTC
CASSLSPYEQYF
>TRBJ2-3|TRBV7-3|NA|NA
TGTGCCAGCAGCCGTCAGGTCACAGATACGCAGTATTTT
CASSRQVTDTQYF
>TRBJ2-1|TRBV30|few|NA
TGTGCCTGGAGTGGGGCTGCCAATGAGCAGTTCTTC
CAWSGAANEQFF